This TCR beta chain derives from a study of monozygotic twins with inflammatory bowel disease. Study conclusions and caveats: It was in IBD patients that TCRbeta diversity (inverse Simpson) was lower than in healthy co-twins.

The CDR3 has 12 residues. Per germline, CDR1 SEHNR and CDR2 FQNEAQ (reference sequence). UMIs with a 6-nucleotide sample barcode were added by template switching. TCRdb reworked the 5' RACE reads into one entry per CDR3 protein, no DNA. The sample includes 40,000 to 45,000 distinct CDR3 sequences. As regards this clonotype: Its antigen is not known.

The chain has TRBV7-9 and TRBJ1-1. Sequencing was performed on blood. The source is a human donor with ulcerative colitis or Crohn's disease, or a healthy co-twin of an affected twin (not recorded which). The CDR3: CATMGDFSEAFF. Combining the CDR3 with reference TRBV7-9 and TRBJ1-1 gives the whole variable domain DTGVSQNPRHKITKRGQNVTFRCDPISEHNRLYWYRQTLGQGPEFLTYFQNEAQLEKSRLLSDRFSAERPKGSFSTLEIQRTEQGDSAMYLCATMGDFSEAFFGQGTRLTVV.